A single sample gave rise to the 9 T cell receptor beta chains below, sequenced in a study of cytomegalovirus exposure and HLA in healthy donors. It was with 60 Vbeta and 13 Jbeta primers that the PCR ran. Produced via immunoSEQ multiplex PCR; TCRdb's table is partial and in-frame only. The sample includes about 120,000 clones, around 74% of them seen just once. The sequenced sample consisted of PBMCs. These receptor sequences come from a man between 60 and 75 years old in good health and CMV-seropositive.

CDR3 protein: CASSTLAGANYEQYF. For the CDR3, the DNA is TGTGCCAGCAGCACACTAGCGGGAGCGAACTACGAGCAGTACTTC. The chain couples TRBV5-4 to TRBJ2-7, with 11 bases lining up with TRBD2. The V segment lost 4 bases and the J segment 3 bases; nucleotides outside the gene matches: 6. CDR1 is SGHNT, CDR2 YYREEE, per germline (reference sequence). The CDR3 is made up of 15 amino acids.

V gene TRBV7-2 combines with J gene TRBJ2-5; a possible D gene is TRBD2 (7 bases). Trimming removed 3 bases at V and 2 bases at J, with 13 bases between. CDR1 and CDR2 (germline): SGHTA, FQGNSA. The CDR3 runs to 15 residues. Here the CDR3 reads CASSLGGALQETQYF. The CDR3, as DNA: TGTGCCAGCAGCTTGGGGGGGGCTCTTCAAGAGACCCAGTACTTC.

V gene TRBV10-1 combines with J gene TRBJ2-7, with no clear D. Germline CDR1 WNHNN, CDR2 SYGVQD (reference sequence). The CDR3 sequence is 14 residues long. The ends were cut back, 2 bases at V and 4 bases at J, with 12 bases in the middle. The CDR3 DNA reads TGCGCCAGCAGTGAGGGTGGGTGGCGGTACGAGCAGTACTTC. This encodes CASSEGGWRYEQYF.

This clone has just one count. The genes are TRBV28 and TRBJ1-1, with 9 bases fitting TRBD1. The CDR3 is 15 residues long. CDR1 and CDR2 from the germline V gene are MDHEN and SYDVKM. The ends lost 8 bases at V and 3 bases at J; junction bases unmatched: 10. CDR3 bases: TGTGCCAGCGGTCTCCAGACAGGGGGGGACACTGAAGCTTTCTTT. Translated, it gives CASGLQTGGDTEAFF. Based on the CDR3 plus reference TRBV28 and TRBJ1-1, the full variable domain is DVKVTQSSRYLVKRTGEKVFLECVQDMDHENMFWYRQDPGLGLRLIYFSYDVKMKEKGDIPEGYSVSREKKERFSLILESASTNQTSMYLCASGLQTGGDTEAFFGQGTRLTVV.

J is TRBJ2-3 and V is TRBV5-4, with D possibly TRBD1 on 5 matching bases. Germline loops: CDR1 SGHNT, CDR2 YYREEE (reference sequence). V lost 5 bases and J 3 bases, leaving 16 bases between the germline ends. CDR3 size: 15 residues. CDR3 DNA sequence: TGTGCCAGCAGAAGGACACCCGACCGGACAGATACGCAGTATTTT. This encodes CASRRTPDRTDTQYF.

V usage is TRBV25-1 and J usage is TRBJ1-1; 7 nucleotides align to TRBD1. Germline CDR1 and CDR2: MGHDK and SYGVNS. V was clipped by 3 bases and J by 4 bases; unmatched bases: 11. This CDR3 is 16 amino acids long. The CDR3 DNA is TGTGCCAGCAGTGACCTTAAATTCAGGGGGACCACTGAAGCTTTCTTT. This codes for CASSDLKFRGTTEAFF.

This chain links TRBV5-4 with TRBJ1-4; D might be TRBD1 (5 bases). Per the germline V gene, CDR1 is SGHNT and CDR2 is YYREEE (reference sequence). The CDR3 totals 13 residues. The V gene lost 4 bases and the J gene lost 6 bases, with 10 bases spanning the gap. This chain's CDR3 is CASSRGGDEKLFF. DNA of the CDR3: TGTGCCAGCAGCCGCGGGGGGGATGAAAAACTGTTTTTT.

This sequence joins TRBV11-2 and TRBJ2-7, with 7 bases aligning to TRBD1. Trimming removed 6 bases from V and 2 bases from J; junction bases left unmatched: 7. CDR1 is SGHAT, CDR2 FQNNGV, per germline. The CDR3 has 14 residues. For the CDR3, the DNA is TGTGCCAGCAGTCGGGACAGTAATACCTACGAGCAGTACTTC. As protein: CASSRDSNTYEQYF.

The J gene is TRBJ1-2, the V gene TRBV10-1, with unresolved D. V was trimmed by 3 bases and J by 2 bases, leaving 7 bases between them. CDR3 size: 13 residues. CDR1 is WNHNN and CDR2 is SYGVQD in the germline V gene (reference sequence). The CDR3 sequence is CASSEFPNYGYTF. In DNA, the CDR3 is TGCGCCAGCAGTGAATTTCCGAACTATGGCTACACCTTC.